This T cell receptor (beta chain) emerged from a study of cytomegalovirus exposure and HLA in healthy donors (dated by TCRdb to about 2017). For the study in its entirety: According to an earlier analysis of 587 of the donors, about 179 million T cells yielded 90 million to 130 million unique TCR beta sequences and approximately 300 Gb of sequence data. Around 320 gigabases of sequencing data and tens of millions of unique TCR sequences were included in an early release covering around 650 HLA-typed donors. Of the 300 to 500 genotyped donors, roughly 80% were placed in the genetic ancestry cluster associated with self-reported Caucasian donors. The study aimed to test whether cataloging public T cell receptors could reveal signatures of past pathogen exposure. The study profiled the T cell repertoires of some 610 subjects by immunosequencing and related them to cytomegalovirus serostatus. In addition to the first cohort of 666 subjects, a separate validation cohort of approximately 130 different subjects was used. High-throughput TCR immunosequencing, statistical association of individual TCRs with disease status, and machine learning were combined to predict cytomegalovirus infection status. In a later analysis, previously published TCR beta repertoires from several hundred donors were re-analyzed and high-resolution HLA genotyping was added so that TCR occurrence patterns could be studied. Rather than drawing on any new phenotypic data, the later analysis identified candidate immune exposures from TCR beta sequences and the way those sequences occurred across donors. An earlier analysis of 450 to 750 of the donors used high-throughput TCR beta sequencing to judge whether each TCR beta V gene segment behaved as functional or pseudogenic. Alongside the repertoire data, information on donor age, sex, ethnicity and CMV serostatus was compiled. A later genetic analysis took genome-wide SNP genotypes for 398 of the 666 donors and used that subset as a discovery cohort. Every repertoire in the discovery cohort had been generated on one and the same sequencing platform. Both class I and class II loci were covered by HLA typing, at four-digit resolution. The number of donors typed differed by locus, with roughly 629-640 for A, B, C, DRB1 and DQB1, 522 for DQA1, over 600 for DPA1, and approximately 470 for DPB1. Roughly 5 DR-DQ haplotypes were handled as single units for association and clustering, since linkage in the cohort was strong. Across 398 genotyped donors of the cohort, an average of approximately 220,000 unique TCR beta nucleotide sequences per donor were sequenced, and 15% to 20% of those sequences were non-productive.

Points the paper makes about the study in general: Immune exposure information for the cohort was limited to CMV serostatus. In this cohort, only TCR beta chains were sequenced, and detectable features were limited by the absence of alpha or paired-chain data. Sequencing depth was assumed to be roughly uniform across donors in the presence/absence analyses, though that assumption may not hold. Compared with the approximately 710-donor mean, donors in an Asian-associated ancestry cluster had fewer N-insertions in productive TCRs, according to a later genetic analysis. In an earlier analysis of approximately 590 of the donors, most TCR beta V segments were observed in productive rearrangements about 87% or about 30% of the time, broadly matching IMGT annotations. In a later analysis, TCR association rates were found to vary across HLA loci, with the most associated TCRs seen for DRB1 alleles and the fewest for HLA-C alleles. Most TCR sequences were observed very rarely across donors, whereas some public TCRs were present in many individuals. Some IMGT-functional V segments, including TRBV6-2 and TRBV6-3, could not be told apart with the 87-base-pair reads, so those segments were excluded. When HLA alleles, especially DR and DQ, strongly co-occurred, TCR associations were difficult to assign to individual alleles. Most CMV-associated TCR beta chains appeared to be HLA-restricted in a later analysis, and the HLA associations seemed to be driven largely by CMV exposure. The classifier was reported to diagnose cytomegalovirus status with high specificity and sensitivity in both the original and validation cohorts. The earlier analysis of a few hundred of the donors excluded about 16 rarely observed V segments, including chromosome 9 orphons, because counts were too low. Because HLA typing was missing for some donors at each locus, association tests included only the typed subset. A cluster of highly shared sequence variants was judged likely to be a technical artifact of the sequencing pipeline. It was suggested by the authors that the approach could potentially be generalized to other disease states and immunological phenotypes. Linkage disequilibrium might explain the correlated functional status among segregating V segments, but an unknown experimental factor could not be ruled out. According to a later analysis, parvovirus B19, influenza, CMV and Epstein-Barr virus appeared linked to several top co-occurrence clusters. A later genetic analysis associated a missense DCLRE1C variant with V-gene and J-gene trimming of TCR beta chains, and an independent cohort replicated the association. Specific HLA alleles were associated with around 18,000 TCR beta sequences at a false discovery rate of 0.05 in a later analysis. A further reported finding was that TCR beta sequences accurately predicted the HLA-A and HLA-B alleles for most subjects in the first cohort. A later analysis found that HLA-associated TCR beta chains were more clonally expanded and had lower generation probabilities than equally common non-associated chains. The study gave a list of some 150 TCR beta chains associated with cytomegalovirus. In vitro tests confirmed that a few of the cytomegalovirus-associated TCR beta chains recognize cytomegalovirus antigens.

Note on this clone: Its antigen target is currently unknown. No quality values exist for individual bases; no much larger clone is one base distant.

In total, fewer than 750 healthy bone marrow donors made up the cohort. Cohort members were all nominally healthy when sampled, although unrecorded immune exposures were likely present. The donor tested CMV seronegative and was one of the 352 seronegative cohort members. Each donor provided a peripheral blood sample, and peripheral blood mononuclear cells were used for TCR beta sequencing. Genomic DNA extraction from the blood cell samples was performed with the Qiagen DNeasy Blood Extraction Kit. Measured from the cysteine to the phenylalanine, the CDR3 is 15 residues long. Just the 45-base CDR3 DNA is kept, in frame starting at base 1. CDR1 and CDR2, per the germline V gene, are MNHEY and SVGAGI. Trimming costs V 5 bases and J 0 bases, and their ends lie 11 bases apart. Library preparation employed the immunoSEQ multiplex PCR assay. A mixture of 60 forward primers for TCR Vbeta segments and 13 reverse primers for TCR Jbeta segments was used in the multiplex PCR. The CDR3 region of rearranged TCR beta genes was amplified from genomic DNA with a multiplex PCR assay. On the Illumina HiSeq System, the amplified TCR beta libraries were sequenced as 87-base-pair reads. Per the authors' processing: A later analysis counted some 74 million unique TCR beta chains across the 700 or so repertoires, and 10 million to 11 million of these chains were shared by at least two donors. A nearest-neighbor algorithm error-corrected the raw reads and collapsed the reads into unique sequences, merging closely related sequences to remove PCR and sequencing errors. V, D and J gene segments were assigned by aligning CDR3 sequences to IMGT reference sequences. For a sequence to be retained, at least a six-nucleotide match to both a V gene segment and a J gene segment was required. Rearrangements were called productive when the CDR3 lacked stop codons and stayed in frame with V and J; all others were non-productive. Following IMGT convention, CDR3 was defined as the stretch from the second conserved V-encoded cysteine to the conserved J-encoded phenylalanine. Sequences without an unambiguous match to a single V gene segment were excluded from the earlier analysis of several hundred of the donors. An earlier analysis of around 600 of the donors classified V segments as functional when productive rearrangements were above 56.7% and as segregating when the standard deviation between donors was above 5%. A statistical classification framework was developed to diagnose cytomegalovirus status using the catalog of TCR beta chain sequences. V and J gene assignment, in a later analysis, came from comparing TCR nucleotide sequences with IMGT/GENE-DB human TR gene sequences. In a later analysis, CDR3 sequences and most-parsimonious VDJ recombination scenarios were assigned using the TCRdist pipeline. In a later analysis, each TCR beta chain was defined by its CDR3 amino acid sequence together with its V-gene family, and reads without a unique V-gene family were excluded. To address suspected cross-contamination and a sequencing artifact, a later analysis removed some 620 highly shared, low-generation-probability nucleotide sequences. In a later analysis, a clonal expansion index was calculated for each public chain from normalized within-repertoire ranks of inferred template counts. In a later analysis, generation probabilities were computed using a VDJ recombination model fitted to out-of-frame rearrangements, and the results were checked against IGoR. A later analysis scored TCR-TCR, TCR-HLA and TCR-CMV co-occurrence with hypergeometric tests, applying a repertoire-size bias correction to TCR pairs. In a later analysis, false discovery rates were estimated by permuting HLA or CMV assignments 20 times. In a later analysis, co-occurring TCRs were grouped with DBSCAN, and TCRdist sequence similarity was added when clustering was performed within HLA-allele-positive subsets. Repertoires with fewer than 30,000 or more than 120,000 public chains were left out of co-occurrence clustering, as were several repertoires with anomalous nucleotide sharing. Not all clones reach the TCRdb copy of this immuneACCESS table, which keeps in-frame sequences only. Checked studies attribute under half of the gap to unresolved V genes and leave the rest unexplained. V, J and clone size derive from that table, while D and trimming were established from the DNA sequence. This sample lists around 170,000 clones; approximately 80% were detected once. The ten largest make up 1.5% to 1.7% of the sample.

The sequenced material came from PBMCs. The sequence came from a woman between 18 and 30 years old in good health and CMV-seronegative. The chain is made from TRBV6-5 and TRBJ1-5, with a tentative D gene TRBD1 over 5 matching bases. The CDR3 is CASSRDRSSNQPQHF. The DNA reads TGTGCCAGCAGTCGAGACAGATCTAGCAATCAGCCCCAGCATTTT.